The clone carrying this T cell receptor (beta chain) has just a few counts. Its antigen is undetermined. The sample originates from a study of blood T cells in healthy people across ages. Study-level background: Per two T cells, template switching captured roughly one barcoded beta molecule. Study outcomes and limitations: Estimates drawn from one million T cells were deemed to understate diversity.

Healthy individuals of Caucasian origin from Russia, aged about 6 to 100, served as donors. Together with a sample-barcoded 5' primer, a J-beta primer mix was included in a second PCR lasting roughly 6 to 12 cycles. The template-switch adaptor was a 5' adaptor with 12 random nucleotides. It tagged each cDNA molecule. TCRdb passed the 5' RACE reads through MiXCR, listing each CDR3 protein once. The sample lists 850,000 to 1,000,000 distinct CDR3 sequences, roughly 43% seen once, with around 15% in the top ten. Sequencing was carried out using blood. This sequence originates from a man aged 25 to 45 in good health.

The CDR3 here is CASSPLAGESYEQYF. CDR3 in DNA: TGTGCCAGCAGTCCTCTAGCGGGGGAGTCCTACGAGCAGTACTTC. The chain joins TRBV27 to TRBJ2-7; 10 nucleotides line up with TRBD2. CDR3 size: 15 residues. The junction had 5 bases not matched to a gene; V was cut back by 5 bases and J by 1 base. CDR1 is MNHEY, CDR2 SMNVEV, per germline (reference sequence).